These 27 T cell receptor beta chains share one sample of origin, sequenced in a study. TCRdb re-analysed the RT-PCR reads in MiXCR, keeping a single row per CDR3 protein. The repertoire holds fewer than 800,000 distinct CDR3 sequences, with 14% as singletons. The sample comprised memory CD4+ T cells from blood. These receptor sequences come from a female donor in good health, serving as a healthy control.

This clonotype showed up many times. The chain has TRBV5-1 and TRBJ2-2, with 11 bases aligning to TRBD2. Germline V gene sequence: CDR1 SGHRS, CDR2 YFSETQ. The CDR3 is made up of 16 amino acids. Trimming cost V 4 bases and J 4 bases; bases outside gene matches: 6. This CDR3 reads CASSGGLAATTGELFF. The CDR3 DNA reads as TGCGCCAGCAGCGGGGGACTAGCGGCGACCACCGGGGAGCTGTTTTTT.

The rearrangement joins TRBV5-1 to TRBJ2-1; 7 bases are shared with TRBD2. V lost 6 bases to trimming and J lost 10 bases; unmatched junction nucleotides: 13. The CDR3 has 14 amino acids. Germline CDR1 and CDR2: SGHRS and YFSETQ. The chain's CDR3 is CASKGTIGSEEQFF. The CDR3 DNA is TGCGCCAGCAAAGGGACTATCGGGAGTGAAGAGCAGTTCTTC.

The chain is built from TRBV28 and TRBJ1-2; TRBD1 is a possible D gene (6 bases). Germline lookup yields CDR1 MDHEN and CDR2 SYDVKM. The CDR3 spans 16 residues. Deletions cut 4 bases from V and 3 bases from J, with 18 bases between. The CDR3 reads CASSSGAPDRHYGYTF. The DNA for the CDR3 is TGTGCCAGCAGTTCCGGTGCCCCCGACAGGCACTATGGCTACACCTTC.

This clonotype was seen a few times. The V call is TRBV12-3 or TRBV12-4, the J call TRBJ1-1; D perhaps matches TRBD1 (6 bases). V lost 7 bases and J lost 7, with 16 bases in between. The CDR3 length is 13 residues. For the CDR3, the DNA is TGTGCCAGCACCGAATCAGGGGCCAGTGAAGCTTTCTTT. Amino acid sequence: CASTESGASEAFF.

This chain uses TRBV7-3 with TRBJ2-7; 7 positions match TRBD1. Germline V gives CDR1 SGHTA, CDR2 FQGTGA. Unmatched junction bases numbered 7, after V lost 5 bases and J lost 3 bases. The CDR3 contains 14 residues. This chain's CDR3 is CASSQGGTSYEQYF. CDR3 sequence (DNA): TGTGCCAGCAGCCAAGGGGGCACTAGCTACGAGCAGTACTTC.

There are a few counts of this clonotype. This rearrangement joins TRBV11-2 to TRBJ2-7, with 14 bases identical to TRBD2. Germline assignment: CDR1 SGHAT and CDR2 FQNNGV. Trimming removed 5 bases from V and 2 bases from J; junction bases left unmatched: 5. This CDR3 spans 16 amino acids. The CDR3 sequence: CASSLGLAGETYEQYF. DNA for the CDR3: TGTGCCAGCAGCCTGGGACTAGCGGGAGAGACCTACGAGCAGTACTTC.

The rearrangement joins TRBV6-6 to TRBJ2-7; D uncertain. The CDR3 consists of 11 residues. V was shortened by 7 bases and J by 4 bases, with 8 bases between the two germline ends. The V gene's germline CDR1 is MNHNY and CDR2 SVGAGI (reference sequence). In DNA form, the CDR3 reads TGTGCCAGCATTGGAGAATACGAGCAGTACTTC. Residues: CASIGEYEQYF.

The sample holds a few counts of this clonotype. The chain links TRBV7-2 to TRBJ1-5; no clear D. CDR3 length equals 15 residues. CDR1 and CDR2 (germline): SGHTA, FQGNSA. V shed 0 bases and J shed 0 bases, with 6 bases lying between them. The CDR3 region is CASSLAGDSNQPQHF. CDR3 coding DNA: TGTGCCAGCAGCTTAGCCGGGGATAGCAATCAGCCCCAGCATTTT.

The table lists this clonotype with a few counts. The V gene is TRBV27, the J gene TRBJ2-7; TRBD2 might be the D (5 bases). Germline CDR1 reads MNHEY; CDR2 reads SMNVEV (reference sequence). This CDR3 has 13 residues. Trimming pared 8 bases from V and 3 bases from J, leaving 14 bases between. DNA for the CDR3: TGTGCCAGCCGTGGGGAGCGGAGCTACGAGCAGTACTTC. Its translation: CASRGERSYEQYF.

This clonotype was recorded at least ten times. The DNA for the CDR3 is TGTGCCAGCATCTCAGCAGGCGCTCTCTACAATGAGCAGTTCTTC. Encoded protein: CASISAGALYNEQFF. The rearrangement joins TRBV6-2 or TRBV6-3 to TRBJ2-1; D uncertain. Trimming took 7 bases from V and 3 from J, leaving 16 bases between them. CDR3 length: 15 amino acids. Germline assignment: CDR1 MNHEY and CDR2 SVGEGT.

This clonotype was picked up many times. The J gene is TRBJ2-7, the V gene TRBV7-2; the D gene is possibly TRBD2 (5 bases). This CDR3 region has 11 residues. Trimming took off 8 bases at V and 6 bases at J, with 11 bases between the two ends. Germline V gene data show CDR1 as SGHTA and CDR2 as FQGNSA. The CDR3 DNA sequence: TGTGCCAGCGGTGGGAGTTCCGAGCAGTACTTC. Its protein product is CASGGSSEQYF.

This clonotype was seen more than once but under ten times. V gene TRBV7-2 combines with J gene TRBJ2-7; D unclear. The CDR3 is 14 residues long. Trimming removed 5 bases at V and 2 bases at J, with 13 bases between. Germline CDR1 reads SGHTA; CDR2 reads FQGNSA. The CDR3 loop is CASSARPDTYEQYF. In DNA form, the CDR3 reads TGTGCCAGCAGCGCCCGACCTGATACCTACGAGCAGTACTTC.

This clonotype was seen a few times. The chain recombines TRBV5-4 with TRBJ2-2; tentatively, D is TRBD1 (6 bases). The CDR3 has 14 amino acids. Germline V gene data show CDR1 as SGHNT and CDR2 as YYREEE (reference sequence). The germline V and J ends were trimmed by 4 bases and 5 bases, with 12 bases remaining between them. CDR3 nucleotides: TGTGCCAGCAGCAACGGACAGAAAACCGGGGAGCTGTTTTTT. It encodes CASSNGQKTGELFF.

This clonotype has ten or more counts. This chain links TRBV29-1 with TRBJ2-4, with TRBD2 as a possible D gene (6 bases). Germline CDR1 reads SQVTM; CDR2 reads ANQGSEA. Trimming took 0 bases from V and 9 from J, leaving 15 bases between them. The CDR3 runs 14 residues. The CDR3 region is CSVEDRSGLRIQYF. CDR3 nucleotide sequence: TGCAGCGTTGAAGATCGTTCGGGACTGCGCATTCAGTACTTC.

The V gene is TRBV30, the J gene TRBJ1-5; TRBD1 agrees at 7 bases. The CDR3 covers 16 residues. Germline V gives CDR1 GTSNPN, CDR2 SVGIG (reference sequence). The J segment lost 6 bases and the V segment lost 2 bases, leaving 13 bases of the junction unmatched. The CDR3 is CAWSPPGVQGFQPQHF. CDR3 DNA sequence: TGTGCCTGGAGTCCGCCCGGTGTACAGGGGTTTCAGCCCCAGCATTTT. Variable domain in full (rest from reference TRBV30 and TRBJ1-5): SQTIHQWPATLVQPVGSPLSLECTVEGTSNPNLYWYRQAAGRGLQLLFYSVGIGQISSEVPQNLSASRPQDRQFILSSKKLLLSDSGFYLCAWSPPGVQGFQPQHFGDGTRLSIL.

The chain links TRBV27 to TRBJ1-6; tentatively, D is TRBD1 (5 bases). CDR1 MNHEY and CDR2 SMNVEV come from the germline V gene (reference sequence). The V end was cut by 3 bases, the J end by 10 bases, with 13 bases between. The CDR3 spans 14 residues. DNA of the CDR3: TGTGCCAGCAGTTTGGGCAGGGATGGGTCACCCCTCCACTTT. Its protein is CASSLGRDGSPLHF.

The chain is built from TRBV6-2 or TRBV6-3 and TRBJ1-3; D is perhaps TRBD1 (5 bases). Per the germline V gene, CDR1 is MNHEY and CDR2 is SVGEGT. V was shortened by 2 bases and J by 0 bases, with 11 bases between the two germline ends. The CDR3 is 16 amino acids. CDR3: CASSYRRGLSGNTIYF. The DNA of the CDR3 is TGTGCCAGCAGTTACCGCCGGGGCCTCTCTGGAAACACCATATATTTT.

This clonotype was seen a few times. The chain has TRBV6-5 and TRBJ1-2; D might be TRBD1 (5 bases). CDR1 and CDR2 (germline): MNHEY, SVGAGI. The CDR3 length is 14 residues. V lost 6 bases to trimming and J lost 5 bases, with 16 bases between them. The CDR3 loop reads CASRKVGTPYGYTF. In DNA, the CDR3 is TGTGCCAGCAGAAAGGTCGGGACGCCGTATGGCTACACCTTC.

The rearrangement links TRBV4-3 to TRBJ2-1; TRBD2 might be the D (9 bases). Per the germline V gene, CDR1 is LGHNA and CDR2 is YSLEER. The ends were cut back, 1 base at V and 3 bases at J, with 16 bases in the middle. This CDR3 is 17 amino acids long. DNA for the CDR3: TGCGCCAGCAGCCAAGCAGGGGGCGGGAGGGTCTACAATGAGCAGTTCTTC. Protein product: CASSQAGGGRVYNEQFF.

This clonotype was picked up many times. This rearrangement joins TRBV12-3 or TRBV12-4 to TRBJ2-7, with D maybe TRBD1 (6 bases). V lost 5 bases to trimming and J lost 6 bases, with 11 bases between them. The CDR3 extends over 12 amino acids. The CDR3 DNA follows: TGTGCCAGCAGTCAGGGGTCTAGCGAGCAGTACTTC. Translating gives CASSQGSSEQYF.

The CDR3 protein is CASSLKGFYGYTF. Here the CDR3 DNA reads TGTGCCAGCAGTTTAAAAGGGTTCTATGGCTACACCTTC. The gene calls are TRBV27 and TRBJ1-2; no reliable D call. The CDR3 is made up of 13 amino acids. Deletions cut 2 bases from V and 4 bases from J, with 8 bases between. Germline values: CDR1 MNHEY, CDR2 SMNVEV (reference sequence).

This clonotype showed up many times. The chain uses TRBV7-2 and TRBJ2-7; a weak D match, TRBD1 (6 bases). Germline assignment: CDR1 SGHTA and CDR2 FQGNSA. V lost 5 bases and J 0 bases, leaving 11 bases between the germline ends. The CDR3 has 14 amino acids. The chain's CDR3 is CASSPDRFSYEQYF. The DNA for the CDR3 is TGTGCCAGCAGCCCCGACAGGTTCTCCTACGAGCAGTACTTC. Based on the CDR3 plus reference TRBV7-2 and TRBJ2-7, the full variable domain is GAGVSQSPSNKVTEKGKDVELRCDPISGHTALYWYRQSLGQGLEFLIYFQGNSAPDKSGLPSDRFSAERTGGSVSTLTIQRTQQEDSAVYLCASSPDRFSYEQYFGPGTRLTVT.

This chain's CDR3 is CAISLAGYNEQFF. The CDR3 DNA is TGTGCCATCAGCCTAGCGGGATACAATGAGCAGTTCTTC. This chain connects TRBV10-3 to TRBJ2-1; TRBD2 matches at 9 bases. V gave up 6 bases and J gave up 4 bases; unmatched junction bases: 1. This CDR3 contains 13 residues. Germline CDR1 and CDR2: ENHRY and SYGVKD.

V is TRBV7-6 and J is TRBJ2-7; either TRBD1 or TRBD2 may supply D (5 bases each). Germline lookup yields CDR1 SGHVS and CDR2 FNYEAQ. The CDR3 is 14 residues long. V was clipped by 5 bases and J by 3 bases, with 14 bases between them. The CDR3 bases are TGTGCCAGCAGCCCCGGGACCTTCGGCTACGAGCAGTACTTC. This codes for CASSPGTFGYEQYF. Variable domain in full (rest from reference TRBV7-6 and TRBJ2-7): GAGVSQSPRYKVTKRGQDVALRCDPISGHVSLYWYRQALGQGPEFLTYFNYEAQQDKSGLPNDRFSAERPEGSISTLTIQRTEQRDSAMYRCASSPGTFGYEQYFGPGTRLTVT.

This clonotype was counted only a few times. In nucleotides, the CDR3 is TGTGCCAGCTCACCAAGAACCGATGCAGGGCGTTTCGAGCAGTACTTC. The encoded protein is CASSPRTDAGRFEQYF. The rearrangement links TRBV18 to TRBJ2-7; D is perhaps TRBD1 (5 bases). The CDR3 extends over 16 amino acids. The germline CDR1 and CDR2 sequences are KGHSH and LQKENI. V was shortened by 2 bases and J by 6 bases, with 20 bases between the two germline ends.

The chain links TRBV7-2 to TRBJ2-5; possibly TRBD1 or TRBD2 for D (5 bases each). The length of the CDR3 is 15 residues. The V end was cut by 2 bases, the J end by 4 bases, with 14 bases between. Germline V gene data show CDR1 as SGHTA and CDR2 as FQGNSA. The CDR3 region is CASSLKPGAPETQYF. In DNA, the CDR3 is TGTGCCAGCAGCTTAAAACCCGGGGCCCCAGAGACCCAGTACTTC.

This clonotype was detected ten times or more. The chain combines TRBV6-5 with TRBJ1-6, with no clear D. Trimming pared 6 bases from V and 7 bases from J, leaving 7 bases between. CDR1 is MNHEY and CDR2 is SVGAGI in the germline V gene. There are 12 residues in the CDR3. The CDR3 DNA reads TGTGCCAGCAGGCCGACCAATTCACCCCTCCACTTT. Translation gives CASRPTNSPLHF.